The 16 T cell receptor beta chains listed next were all sequenced from one sample in a study of T cells in tuberculosis. Clones were sequenced by immunoSEQ multiplex PCR, and TCRdb holds only the in-frame ones, with some missing. Of tens of thousands of clones in the sample, about 96% were seen once. The sequencing input was PBMCs. Receptors originate from a donor aged 10-35 years with latent tuberculosis or without tuberculosis infection.

The chain links TRBV11-2 to TRBJ2-7; 8 nucleotides line up with TRBD1. The CDR3 covers 14 residues. Germline V gene data show CDR1 as SGHAT and CDR2 as FQNNGV. V gave up 5 bases and J gave up 2 bases; unmatched junction bases: 5. CDR3 amino acids: CASSRTGITYEQYF. The DNA of the CDR3 is TGTGCCAGCAGCCGGACAGGGATTACCTACGAGCAGTACTTC.

The rearrangement uses TRBV11-2 and TRBJ1-3; D is ambiguous. V lost 5 bases to trimming and J lost 0 bases, with 8 bases between them. Germline V gene data show CDR1 as SGHAT and CDR2 as FQNNGV. CDR3 length: 14 residues. Here the CDR3 reads CASSPQFSGNTIYF. CDR3 nucleotides: TGTGCCAGCAGCCCCCAGTTCTCTGGAAACACCATATATTTT.

The J gene is TRBJ2-3, the V gene TRBV4-1; 9 bases map to TRBD2. The CDR3 loop spans 18 amino acids. The germline V gene encodes CDR1 MGHRA and CDR2 YSYEKL. The J segment lost 0 bases and the V segment lost 1 base, leaving 8 bases of the junction unmatched. CDR3 amino acids: CASSQARASGVSTDTQYF. As DNA, the CDR3 is TGCGCCAGCAGCCAAGCTAGGGCTAGCGGGGTGAGCACAGATACGCAGTATTTT.

This chain connects TRBV18 to TRBJ2-3, with TRBD1 matching over 11 bases. The CDR3 length is 18 residues. After removal of 4 bases from V and 3 bases from J, the junction contained 12 bases not matched to a gene. CDR1 is KGHSH, CDR2 LQKENI, per germline. DNA of the CDR3: TGTGCCAGCTCACTCGATAGACGGACAGGGGGCCTAACAGATACGCAGTATTTT. It translates to CASSLDRRTGGLTDTQYF.

This clone was found once. The chain employs TRBV27 and TRBJ2-4; D is possibly TRBD2 (7 bases). In germline, CDR1 is MNHEY, CDR2 SMNVEV (reference sequence). V lost 6 bases and J 4 bases, leaving 10 bases between the germline ends. This CDR3 comprises 13 residues. The DNA of the CDR3 is TGTGCCAGCAGAAAGGGGGGGAAAAACATTCAGTACTTC. Its translation is CASRKGGKNIQYF.

This clone appeared a single time. This sequence joins TRBV27 and TRBJ2-2; D uncertain. The CDR3 is made up of 13 amino acids. CDR1 and CDR2 from the germline V gene are MNHEY and SMNVEV (reference sequence). V lost 1 base to trimming and J lost 6 bases, with 6 bases between them. CDR3 protein: CASSLWAPGELFF. CDR3 sequence (DNA): TGTGCCAGCAGTTTATGGGCCCCCGGGGAGCTGTTTTTT.

The chain has TRBV11-2 and TRBJ2-7; no clear D. V was clipped by 3 bases and J by 5 bases, with 17 bases between them. Germline values: CDR1 SGHAT, CDR2 FQNNGV. This CDR3 is built from 15 residues. CDR3: CASSLANLATHEQYF. The CDR3 DNA reads TGTGCCAGCAGCTTGGCAAACTTAGCTACCCACGAGCAGTACTTC.

The CDR3 sequence is CASSDVRGPNTEAFF. The CDR3 nucleotides are TGTGCCAGCAGTGATGTCAGGGGGCCTAACACTGAAGCTTTCTTT. The gene calls are TRBV2 and TRBJ1-1; 8 bases line up with TRBD1. J lost 2 bases, V lost 3 bases, and 5 bases had no gene match. This CDR3 has 15 residues. Per the germline V gene, CDR1 is SNHLY and CDR2 is FYNNEI.

The chain combines TRBV27 with TRBJ1-4, with D unresolved. V was cut by 4 bases and J by 4 bases, with 13 bases left in between. This CDR3 spans 15 amino acids. Germline values: CDR1 MNHEY, CDR2 SMNVEV (reference sequence). Here the CDR3 reads CASSSYLAGNEKLFF. In DNA form, the CDR3 reads TGTGCCAGCAGTTCCTACTTGGCGGGTAATGAAAAACTGTTTTTT.

The rearrangement joins TRBV5-1 to TRBJ2-4, with TRBD2 matching over 7 bases. CDR1 is SGHRS and CDR2 is YFSETQ in the germline V gene. Losses at the gene ends were 6 bases for V and 4 bases for J; bases not matched to a gene: 10. This CDR3 comprises 15 residues. The CDR3 nucleotides are TGCGCCAGCAATCCGGGGGGTTCCGAAAAAAACATTCAGTACTTC. Translating gives CASNPGGSEKNIQYF.

This clone was counted once. The chain uses TRBV10-2 and TRBJ1-2; 9 positions match TRBD1. The V gene's germline CDR1 is WSHSY and CDR2 SAAADI. V dropped 0 bases and J dropped 5; count of bases not matched to a gene: 19. CDR3 length: 20 residues. CDR3 amino acids: CASSESLGGTGQPTGYGYTF. The CDR3 region has the DNA TGCGCCAGCAGTGAGTCACTGGGCGGGACAGGGCAACCGACTGGTTATGGCTACACCTTC.

This chain connects TRBV19 to TRBJ1-2; D ambiguous. Germline V gives CDR1 LNHDA, CDR2 SQIVND (reference sequence). Trimming removed 8 bases from V and 8 bases from J, with 18 bases in between. The CDR3 length is 13 residues. The CDR3 spells CASEADTVRGYTF. CDR3 in DNA: TGTGCCAGTGAGGCGGATACCGTGAGGGGCTACACCTTC.

V and J are TRBV19 and TRBJ1-4; maybe TRBD1 (5 bases). V dropped 7 bases and J dropped 3 bases, with 9 bases sitting between them. Germline V gene sequence: CDR1 LNHDA, CDR2 SQIVND (reference sequence). This CDR3 comprises 13 residues. CDR3 coding DNA: TGTGCCAGTAATCAGGGTTCTAATGAAAAACTGTTTTTT. This translates into CASNQGSNEKLFF.

V gene TRBV2 combines with J gene TRBJ2-2; maybe TRBD1 (6 bases). Germline V gene sequence: CDR1 SNHLY, CDR2 FYNNEI. V shed 6 bases and J shed 0 bases, with 8 bases lying between them. The CDR3 runs to 14 residues. CDR3 nucleotide sequence: TGTGCCAGCAGGACAGGAACGAACACCGGGGAGCTGTTTTTT. Protein sequence: CASRTGTNTGELFF.

To note about this clone: A read error may account for a junction end that differs from germline. The rearrangement joins TRBV29-1 to TRBJ2-1; no definite D call. Per the germline V gene, CDR1 is SQVTM and CDR2 is ANQGSEA. CDR3 length: 16 amino acids. The CDR3 loop reads CSVEDISVRRYKEQFF. Written as DNA, the CDR3 is TGCAGCGTTGAAGATATTTCGGTGAGGCGGTACAAGGAGCAGTTCTTC.

This chain connects TRBV9 to TRBJ1-5; D gene uncertain. CDR3 size: 13 residues. Germline values: CDR1 SGDLS, CDR2 YYNGEE. V shed 3 bases and J shed 5 bases, with 9 bases lying between them. Here the CDR3 reads CASSDNDYQPQHF. The CDR3 coding sequence is TGTGCCAGCAGCGACAATGATTATCAGCCCCAGCATTTT. Looking up the rest from reference TRBV9 and TRBJ1-5 gives the full variable domain: DSGVTQTPKHLITATGQRVTLRCSPRSGDLSVYWYQQSLDQGLQFLIQYYNGEERAKGNILERFSAQQFPDLHSELNLSSLELGDSALYFCASSDNDYQPQHFGDGTRLSIL.